The source of this TCR beta chain is a study of T-cell memory formation after mild COVID-19. Overall study results and limits: The study found contracting CD4+ clones mainly in CM and EM and contracting CD8+ clones in EMRA. Researchers found some responding clones in pre-infection memory, a sign that cross-reactive memory joined. Clones contracting day 15 to 85 were balanced CD4/CD8; later expanders leaned CD4+.

This clonotype was seen just once. Its antigen is still unknown. TCRalpha and TCRbeta libraries used 5'RACE with constant-segment primers and UMIs. TCRdb ran MiXCR on the 5' RACE reads and lists one entry per CDR3 protein. The repertoire holds around 320,000 distinct CDR3 sequences, with around 27% as singletons. This receptor was identified in an adult woman who had mild COVID-19 (a few samples of this study predate the infection). Cell type and time point are not known. The sequenced sample consisted of PBMCs or a T cell subset sorted from them (not recorded which).

CDR3 nucleotide sequence: TGTGCCAGCAGTCACGGCCAGACAGGCGCTAACACTGAAGCTTTCTTT. It encodes CASSHGQTGANTEAFF. V and J are TRBV6-4 and TRBJ1-1; D may be TRBD1 (6 bases). V was cut by 5 bases and J by 2 bases, with 18 bases left in between. Germline V gene data show CDR1 as MRHNA and CDR2 as SNTAGT. The length of the CDR3 is 16 residues.